This T cell receptor (beta chain) is drawn from a study of blood T cells in healthy people across ages. At the level of the study: Template switching recovered approximately one barcoded beta molecule for every two T cells.

Primed by a sample-barcoded 5' primer and a J-beta primer mix, a second PCR proceeded for about 7 to 11 cycles. MiXCR, applied by TCRdb to the 5' RACE reads, yields one record per CDR3 protein. Altogether roughly 1,000,000 distinct CDR3 sequences are present, about 23% being singletons, with the ten largest covering approximately 0.79%. This clonotype was observed a few times. One end of the junction fails to match germline, which may point to a read error. Healthy Caucasian individuals from Russia aged roughly 6 to 95 were enrolled as donors. These data were also reused for a study on T cells of mothers and their children. From that report: Every mother supplied over 9 million TCR beta CDR3 reads and every child around 3 million.

What was sequenced was blood. The sequence came from a girl aged 2-10 years in good health.

As DNA, the CDR3 is TGTGCCAGCAGCTCGACCCCCCAGGTGAAAACTGAAGCTTTCTTT. Residues: CASSSTPQVKTEAFF. The V gene is TRBV7-2, the J gene TRBJ1-1, with no clear D. Germline values: CDR1 SGHTA, CDR2 FQGNSA. The CDR3 loop spans 15 amino acids.